The TCR beta chain described here comes from a study of blood T cell dynamics during melanoma immunotherapy. Findings and caveats of the study: Cell-free DNA CDR3 sequences most resembled the immune-effector CD8+ subset, which was also most clonal.

Points on this clone: Its antigen is still unknown.

The repertoire was sequenced with immunoSEQ multiplex PCR; TCRdb's copy has only in-frame clones and lacks some. The table has over a thousand clones, around 73% seen once. The length of the CDR3 is 13 residues. Germline CDR1 and CDR2: SGHDT and YYEEEE. Trimming shortened V by 0 bases and J by 1 base, and 4 bases separated the two germline ends. Indicated time point: pre-treatment baseline. TIE cells were CD3+ CD4- CD8+ CD45RA- CD45RO-high CD27- CCR7- memory T cells. At 12 weeks after first infusion, RECIST 1.1 defined response for most patients. This receptor was taken from a human donor with melanoma. Sequenced here: CD8+ T cells from blood, sampled from a patient treated with checkpoint blockade. The gene calls are TRBV5-6 and TRBJ1-1; no clear D. The CDR3 DNA follows: TGTGCCAGCAGCTTGGGGGCGAACACTGAAGCTTTCTTT. It is translated as CASSLGANTEAFF.